This T cell receptor (beta chain) is from a study of T cells in Graves' hyperthyroidism and ophthalmopathy. Amplified TCR beta CDR3 regions came from RNA transcripts. RT-PCR in the first round (using the HTBI primer set) targeted the TCR CDR3. TCRdb processed the multiplex PCR reads anew with MiXCR; each CDR3 protein has one entry. The sample consists of under 400,000 distinct CDR3 sequences, approximately 25% of them appearing once. Graves' hyperthyroidism was deemed stable given no ophthalmopathy progression within 18 months. From less than 13 ml of fresh peripheral blood, PBMCs were isolated. Germline V gene lookup returns CDR1 MNHEY and CDR2 SMNVEV (reference sequence). The CDR3 extends over 15 amino acids. The V end was cut by 2 bases, the J end by 8 bases, with 17 bases between.

The TCR sequence derives from a man aged 45-60 years with Graves' hyperthyroidism. The chain recombines TRBV27 with TRBJ2-3, with unresolved D. The sample comprised blood. The CDR3 reads CASSLGGLSPVTQYF. In DNA form, the CDR3 reads TGTGCCAGCAGTTTAGGCGGTCTTAGTCCAGTTACGCAGTATTTT.